This TCR beta chain was found in a study of blood T cell repertoires in COVID-19. Study in general: Material from acute and convalescent COVID-19 was sourced from the United States, Italy and Spain. Sources were T cells, B-cell-depleted T cells, or PBMCs; the material itself was cDNA or gDNA.

Germline lookup yields CDR1 SGHDN and CDR2 FVKESK. Deletions cut 4 bases from V and 2 bases from J, with 11 bases between. CDR3 size: 14 residues. Only in-frame clones appear in the TCRdb table, and some are missing; sequencing was by immunoSEQ multiplex PCR. The sample contains approximately 180,000 clones, 75% to 90% of which appear only once. The rearrangement joins TRBV14 to TRBJ1-1, with D hard to call. This TCR derives from a woman between 40 and 55 years old with acute COVID-19. Input material: PBMCs or T cells enriched from blood (not recorded which). The CDR3 sequence: CASSPLTLNTEAFF. The CDR3 bases are TGTGCCAGCAGCCCACTAACCCTCAACACTGAAGCTTTCTTT.